Each of the 25 T cell receptor beta chains below was sequenced from the same sample in a study of cytomegalovirus exposure and HLA in healthy donors listed by TCRdb under 2017. The library came from the immunoSEQ multiplex PCR assay. A mixture of 60 forward primers for TCR Vbeta segments and 13 reverse primers for TCR Jbeta segments was used in the multiplex PCR. Entries here come from immuneACCESS through TCRdb and include only in-frame sequences with V and J called. Some clones fail to appear in such tables; in the studies checked, an unresolved V gene covers under half of the shortfall, and the cause of the remainder is unknown. Recorded for this sample are 200,000 to 250,000 clones; approximately 82% of them occurred a single time. In total, the top ten clones hold 8% of the sample. Source material: PBMCs. The receptors were sampled from a woman in her sixties or seventies in good health and CMV-seropositive.

The V and J genes are TRBV5-1 and TRBJ2-5, with 13 bases aligning to TRBD2. V lost 3 bases to trimming and J lost 3 bases; unmatched junction nucleotides: 5. This CDR3 contains 16 residues. CDR1 SGHRS and CDR2 YFSETQ come from the germline V gene. CDR3 loop: CASSYGLAGVKETQYF. In nucleotides, the CDR3 is TGCGCCAGCAGCTATGGACTAGCGGGAGTAAAAGAGACCCAGTACTTC.

The chain carries TRBV11-3 and TRBJ2-6; 7 bases map to TRBD2. V was clipped by 1 base and J by 4 bases; unmatched bases: 7. Germline V CDR1 and CDR2: SGHNT, YENEEA. This CDR3 is built from 17 residues. This CDR3 is CASSLGEGKPGANVLTF. CDR3 nucleotide sequence: TGTGCCAGCAGCTTAGGGGAGGGAAAACCCGGGGCCAACGTCCTGACTTTC.

The chain recombines TRBV10-1 with TRBJ2-1; 10 bases map to TRBD2. Germline CDR1 is WNHNN and CDR2 is SYGVQD (reference sequence). V dropped 4 bases and J dropped 8; count of bases not matched to a gene: 8. CDR3 size: 15 residues. CDR3 nucleotides: TGCGCCAGCAGTGCCTCCGGGCTAGCGGGAGATGAGCAGTTCTTC. This sequence encodes CASSASGLAGDEQFF.

The gene calls are TRBV2 and TRBJ2-7, with D unclear. Trimming shortened V by 2 bases and J by 5 bases, and 13 bases separated the two germline ends. Per germline, CDR1 SNHLY and CDR2 FYNNEI. CDR3 size: 14 residues. The CDR3 bases are TGTGCCAGCAGTGAATATCCATTCAGCGACGAGCAGTACTTC. The encoded protein is CASSEYPFSDEQYF.

This chain connects TRBV7-9 to TRBJ2-2; D not resolved. In germline, CDR1 is SEHNR, CDR2 FQNEAQ (reference sequence). Trimming cost V 1 base and J 5 bases, with 8 bases left between them. This CDR3 has 14 amino acids. CDR3 bases: TGTGCCAGCAGCTTAGAAACGGTAACCGGGGAGCTGTTTTTT. Protein product: CASSLETVTGELFF.

This clone has just a few counts. The chain carries TRBV27 and TRBJ2-2; TRBD2 aligns across 10 bases. This CDR3 has 15 residues. V lost 6 bases and J lost 4; bases outside the gene matches: 5. Germline-derived CDR1 and CDR2 are MNHEY and SMNVEV (reference sequence). The CDR3 region is CASRGTSESTGELFF. CDR3 DNA sequence: TGTGCCAGCAGAGGGACTAGCGAGAGCACCGGGGAGCTGTTTTTT.

The chain joins TRBV5-1 to TRBJ2-7; the match to TRBD1 covers 8 bases. The CDR3 has 15 amino acids. The trim removed 4 bases at V and 0 bases at J, leaving 6 bases unmatched. Germline values: CDR1 SGHRS, CDR2 YFSETQ. This CDR3 reads CASSTGQVSSYEQYF. Here the CDR3 DNA reads TGCGCCAGCAGCACGGGACAGGTGAGCTCCTACGAGCAGTACTTC.

The gene calls are TRBV6-6 and TRBJ2-1; 7 bases are shared with TRBD2. The germline gives CDR1 MNHNY, CDR2 SVGAGI (reference sequence). Losses at the gene ends were 0 bases for V and 0 bases for J; bases not matched to a gene: 2. This CDR3 comprises 16 residues. The CDR3 DNA reads TGTGCCAGCAGTTACTCCGGGGGGAACTCCTACAATGAGCAGTTCTTC. This codes for CASSYSGGNSYNEQFF.

The chain links TRBV7-9 to TRBJ2-7, with 9 bases lining up with TRBD1. The CDR3 length is 12 residues. The germline V gene has CDR1 SEHNR and CDR2 FQNEAQ (reference sequence). The ends lost 4 bases at V and 6 bases at J; junction bases unmatched: 1. CDR3 sequence reads: CASSSTGGEQYF. Written as DNA, the CDR3 is TGTGCCAGCAGCTCGACAGGGGGCGAGCAGTACTTC.

The chain links TRBV6-1 to TRBJ1-2; unclear D gene. V was shortened by 0 bases and J by 10 bases, with 15 bases between the two germline ends. Per germline, CDR1 MNHNS and CDR2 SASEGT. The CDR3 contains 14 residues. The CDR3 nucleotides are TGTGCCAGCAGTGAAGCGCGAGATTCCGGGGTCTACACCTTC. This gives the protein CASSEARDSGVYTF.

The gene calls are TRBV5-3 and TRBJ2-7; 8 bases align to TRBD2. TRBV5-3 is known as an ORF, though its function is uncertain. The J segment lost 3 bases and the V segment lost 2 bases, leaving 4 bases of the junction unmatched. This CDR3 is 14 amino acids long. The CDR3 bases are TGTGCCAGAAGCTTAGTTAGCGGGGTCTACGAGCAGTACTTC. It specifies CARSLVSGVYEQYF.

CDR3 coding DNA: TGCGCCAGCAGCCAAGATCTAGCGACAATATACAATGAGCAGTTCTTC. Amino acids: CASSQDLATIYNEQFF. The V call is TRBV4-1, the J call TRBJ2-1, with D perhaps matching TRBD2 (6 bases). This CDR3 has 16 residues. The germline V gene has CDR1 MGHRA and CDR2 YSYEKL. V was cut by 0 bases and J by 4 bases, with 13 bases left in between.

The chain links TRBV7-9 to TRBJ2-1, with 11 bases aligning to TRBD2. After removal of 5 bases from V and 3 bases from J, the junction contained 3 bases not matched to a gene. CDR1 SEHNR and CDR2 FQNEAQ come from the germline V gene (reference sequence). CDR3 length: 15 residues. DNA of the CDR3: TGTGCCAGCAGCACACTAGCGGGAGACTACAATGAGCAGTTCTTC. Translated, it gives CASSTLAGDYNEQFF.

The CDR3 DNA sequence: TGTGCCAGCAGCGTAGGGGTAGGCGGTAATGAAAAACTGTTTTTT. It is translated as CASSVGVGGNEKLFF. The chain carries TRBV9 and TRBJ1-4, with D unclear. Trimming pared 0 bases from V and 4 bases from J, leaving 10 bases between. This CDR3 is 15 amino acids long. Germline V CDR1 and CDR2: SGDLS, YYNGEE.

There are a few counts of this clone. The chain recombines TRBV2 with TRBJ2-7; D perhaps matches TRBD1 (6 bases). Trimming stripped 4 bases from V and 0 bases from J, with 13 bases between. In germline, CDR1 is SNHLY, CDR2 FYNNEI. This CDR3 spans 15 amino acids. CDR3 coding DNA: TGTGCCAGCAGTGCAAACAACAGGGTCTCCTACGAGCAGTACTTC. It specifies CASSANNRVSYEQYF.

The chain uses TRBV27 and TRBJ2-1; TRBD1 matches 7 bases. The V and J ends lost 3 bases and 5 bases, in that order; junction bases with no gene match: 4. The germline V gene has CDR1 MNHEY and CDR2 SMNVEV (reference sequence). CDR3 length: 14 amino acids. DNA for the CDR3: TGTGCCAGCAGTTTTCAACAGGGGAACAATGAGCAGTTCTTC. It is translated as CASSFQQGNNEQFF.

This chain uses TRBV11-3 with TRBJ2-7; possibly TRBD2 for D (5 bases). The CDR3 consists of 15 residues. Germline loops: CDR1 SGHNT, CDR2 YENEEA. V gave up 2 bases and J gave up 1 base, with 12 bases separating them. The CDR3 DNA follows: TGTGCCAGCAGCTTAACCAGCGGAGAATCCTACGAGCAGTACTTC. Its translation: CASSLTSGESYEQYF.

This chain uses TRBV19 with TRBJ1-2; TRBD1 might be the D (6 bases). Germline V lookup: CDR1 LNHDA, CDR2 SQIVND (reference sequence). CDR3 length equals 13 residues. V was pared by 6 bases and J by 4 bases, with 12 bases between. The CDR3 DNA follows: TGTGCCAGTAGGGATGACAGGAGCTATGGCTACACCTTC. Protein: CASRDDRSYGYTF.

The V gene is TRBV4-1, the J gene TRBJ2-1; 10 bases map to TRBD2. The CDR3 runs to 16 residues. Germline values: CDR1 MGHRA, CDR2 YSYEKL. The junction had 6 bases not matched to a gene; V was cut back by 4 bases and J by 3 bases. The CDR3 DNA sequence: TGCGCCAGCAGCCCAGGAACTAGCGGGATCTACAATGAGCAGTTCTTC. Its protein product is CASSPGTSGIYNEQFF.

The V and J genes are TRBV7-3 and TRBJ2-2; a weak D match, TRBD2 (5 bases). Looked up from germline, CDR1 is SGHTA and CDR2 is FQGTGA. This CDR3 has 13 residues. V was trimmed by 2 bases and J by 5 bases, leaving 6 bases between them. This CDR3 reads CASSLSGTGELFF. The CDR3 nucleotides read TGTGCCAGCAGCTTATCGGGAACCGGGGAGCTGTTTTTT.

This chain links TRBV5-1 with TRBJ2-7; D remains ambiguous. This CDR3 is built from 11 residues. Germline values: CDR1 SGHRS, CDR2 YFSETQ. Trimming cost V 2 bases and J 5 bases, with 5 bases left between them. CDR3 sequence reads: CASSFSNEQYF. The DNA for the CDR3 is TGCGCCAGCAGCTTTAGTAACGAGCAGTACTTC.

The rearrangement links TRBV28 to TRBJ2-2; D perhaps matches TRBD1 (6 bases). The CDR3 is 15 amino acids. V was pared by 7 bases and J by 4 bases, with 16 bases between. Germline CDR1 is MDHEN and CDR2 is SYDVKM. The CDR3 spells CASTPSGDGTGELFF. The CDR3 DNA sequence: TGTGCCAGCACCCCCTCAGGGGATGGCACCGGGGAGCTGTTTTTT.

J is TRBJ2-1 and V is TRBV30; D gene ambiguous. V lost 5 bases and J lost 5, with 4 bases in between. The CDR3 runs 10 residues. Germline lookup yields CDR1 GTSNPN and CDR2 SVGIG (reference sequence). In nucleotides, the CDR3 is TGTGCCTGGGAGGACAATGAGCAGTTCTTC. This sequence encodes CAWEDNEQFF.

This clone was detected once. The CDR3 protein is CASSLNRVLAGFLDEQFF. The CDR3 DNA sequence: TGCGCCAGCAGCTTGAATAGGGTACTAGCGGGATTCCTGGATGAGCAGTTCTTC. The rearrangement uses TRBV5-1 and TRBJ2-1; 10 nucleotides line up with TRBD2. The CDR3 has 18 amino acids. The V gene end was trimmed by 1 base and the J gene end by 8 bases; junction bases not matched to a gene: 15. Germline V gene sequence: CDR1 SGHRS, CDR2 YFSETQ.

The CDR3 DNA reads TGTGCCTGGAGTAGAGGGGGCGACGGAAACATTCAGTACTTC. Protein: CAWSRGGDGNIQYF. The chain links TRBV30 to TRBJ2-4; 7 bases are a match to TRBD1. V lost 2 bases to trimming and J lost 6 bases; unmatched junction nucleotides: 7. Germline V gene data show CDR1 as GTSNPN and CDR2 as SVGIG (reference sequence). The CDR3 is 14 amino acids.